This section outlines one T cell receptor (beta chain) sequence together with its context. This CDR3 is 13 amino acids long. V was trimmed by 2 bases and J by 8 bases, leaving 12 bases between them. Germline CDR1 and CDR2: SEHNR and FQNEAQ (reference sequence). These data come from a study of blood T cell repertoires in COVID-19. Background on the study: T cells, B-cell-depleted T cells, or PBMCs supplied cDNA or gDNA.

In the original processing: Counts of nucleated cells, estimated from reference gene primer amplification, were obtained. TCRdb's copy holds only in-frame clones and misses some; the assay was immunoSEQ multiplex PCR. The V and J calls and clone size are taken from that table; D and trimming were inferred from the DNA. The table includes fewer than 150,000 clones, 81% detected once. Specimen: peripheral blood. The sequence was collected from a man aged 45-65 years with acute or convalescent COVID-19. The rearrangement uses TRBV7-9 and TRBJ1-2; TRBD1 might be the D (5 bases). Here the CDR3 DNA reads TGTGCCAGCAGCTTAACTTCGGGGGACGGCTACACCTTC. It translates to CASSLTSGDGYTF.